This note documents a single T cell receptor beta chain sequence. Its target is unknown. CDR3 length: 13 residues. The V and J ends lost 0 bases and 6 bases respectively, with 7 bases between them. Germline V gives CDR1 MNHEY, CDR2 SMNVEV (reference sequence). This record comes from a study of beta chain features in type 1 diabetes. Study outcomes and limitations: Patients with Type 1 diabetes showed moderately but significantly shorter TCRB CDR3s in all four CD4+ subsets.

Since all of the isolated RNA was reverse transcribed, expressed TCRB transcripts were what got sequenced. Libraries were prepared by immunoSEQ multiplex PCR; TCRdb keeps only in-frame clonotypes and omits some of them. This sample has 630,000 or so clones, with around 15% found just once. The source of this sequence is a young man with type 1 diabetes. This chain connects TRBV27 to TRBJ2-3, with D unclear. The source material was naive CD4+ T cells from blood. The CDR3 sequence: CASSLSIVDTQYF. The CDR3 coding sequence is TGTGCCAGCAGTTTATCGATAGTTGATACGCAGTATTTT.